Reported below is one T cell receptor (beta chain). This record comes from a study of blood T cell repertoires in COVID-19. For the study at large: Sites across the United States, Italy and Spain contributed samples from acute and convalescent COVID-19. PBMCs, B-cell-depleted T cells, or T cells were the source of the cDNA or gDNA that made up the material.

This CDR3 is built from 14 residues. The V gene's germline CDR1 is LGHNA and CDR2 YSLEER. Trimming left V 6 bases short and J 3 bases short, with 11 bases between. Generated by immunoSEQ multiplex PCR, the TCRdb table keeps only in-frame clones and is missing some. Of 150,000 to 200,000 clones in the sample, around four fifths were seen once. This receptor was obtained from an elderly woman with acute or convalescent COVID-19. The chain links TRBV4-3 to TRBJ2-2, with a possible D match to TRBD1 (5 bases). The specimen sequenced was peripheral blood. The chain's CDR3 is CASRKGPDTGELFF. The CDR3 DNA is TGCGCCAGCAGGAAGGGGCCAGACACCGGGGAGCTGTTTTTT.